The 3 T cell receptor beta chains presented below share a single source sample, sequenced in a study of tumor-infiltrating lymphocytes in primary liver carcinoma. From approximately 0.5 ug of total RNA, TCR beta-specific cDNA was reverse-transcribed using a constant-region primer. Amplification in three nested multiplex PCR rounds with slightly modified ARM-PCR gave rise to TCR beta libraries. Rounds one and two of PCR, each of approximately 11 cycles, were primed with TRBV1-TRBV30 forward primers and a C-beta reverse primer. MiXCR, applied by TCRdb to the multiplex PCR reads, yields one record per CDR3 protein. The repertoire holds about 32,000 distinct CDR3 sequences, with 76% as singletons. The source material, about 18-33 mg of unsorted bulk tissue, was used to co-extract RNA and DNA. Sequenced sample: liver tumor tissue from sampling region 5. Subset indicated: tumor region T5, tumor centre. All receptors come from a middle-aged man with primary liver carcinoma and hepatitis B virus infection.

As to this clonotype: This may be a read error: a much more frequent sequence differs by one nucleotide. The chain recombines TRBV6-5 with TRBJ1-2; no firm D call. Trimming took 11 bases from V and 9 from J, leaving 16 bases between them. In germline, CDR1 is MNHEY, CDR2 SVGAGI. CDR3 length equals 11 residues. CDR3 amino acids: CAGLGSECYTF. CDR3 sequence (DNA): TGTGCCGGCTTGGGTTCAGAATGCTACACCTTC.

Many counts were recorded for this clonotype. The CDR3 loop reads CASSPGTDYEQYF. The DNA of the CDR3 is TGTGCCAGCAGCCCCGGGACCGACTACGAGCAGTACTTC. The V gene is TRBV7-9, the J gene TRBJ2-7, with D perhaps matching TRBD1 or TRBD2 (5 bases each). Germline CDR1 and CDR2: SEHNR and FQNEAQ (reference sequence). Trimming shortened V by 5 bases and J by 3 bases, and 11 bases separated the two germline ends. The CDR3 covers 13 residues.

In its sample, this clonotype was seen many times. This chain uses TRBV12-5 with TRBJ2-1, with D unclear. The CDR3 is made up of 12 amino acids. The V gene lost 5 bases and the J gene lost 8 bases, with 10 bases spanning the gap. Looked up from germline, CDR1 is LGHNT and CDR2 is FRNRAP. The CDR3 nucleotides read TGTGCTAGTGGTCTAACTTGGGATGAGCAGTTCTTC. Its protein product is CASGLTWDEQFF.